Listed below are T cell receptor beta chains from one sample, sequenced in a study of regulatory T cells in long-lasting Graves disease. Via MiXCR, TCRdb re-called the multiplex PCR reads, giving one row per CDR3 protein. The sample lists a few hundred thousand distinct CDR3 sequences, over 9.5% seen once, with under 20% in the top ten. This sample also belongs to another study, concerning T cells in Graves' hyperthyroidism and ophthalmopathy.

The starting material was peripheral blood mononuclear cells (PBMCs), obtained at new diagnosis, from a patient treated with antithyroid drugs. These receptors all stem from a young woman with Graves disease. CDR3s include the opening cysteine and the closing phenylalanine or tryptophan. The order of the fields is V gene, clone size, J gene, D gene, CDR3 protein, CDR3 DNA. A D gene is named only where the DNA matches it firmly. Expanded clones get a size class; other rows say once, few or many, or leave the size out.

>TRBV9|.|TRBJ2-1|.
CASGGGQPNKQFF
TGTGCCAGCGGGGGGGGACAACCAAATAAGCAGTTCTTC
>TRBV5-1|many|TRBJ1-2|TRBD1
CASSLDRDGYTF
TGTGCCAGCAGCCTAGACAGGGATGGCTACACCTTC
>TRBV6-2/TRBV6-3|many|TRBJ1-1|.
CASSSSRVYTEAFF
TGTGCCAGCAGCTCTTCGAGGGTATACACTGAAGCTTTCTTT
>TRBV7-9|many|TRBJ1-1|.
CASSKRRYTEAFF
TGTGCCAGCAGTAAAAGGAGGTACACTGAAGCTTTCTTT
>TRBV5-1|many|TRBJ1-1|TRBD1
CASSYRDSNTEAFF
TGCGCCAGCAGCTATCGGGACAGCAACACTGAAGCTTTCTTT
>TRBV29-1|few|TRBJ2-5|TRBD2
CSVDSSGGAAQYF
TGCAGCGTTGATTCCAGCGGGGGGGCGGCCCAGTACTTC
>TRBV11-2|.|TRBJ2-1|.
CVSSLDVPWVGEQFF
TGTGTCAGCAGCTTAGACGTGCCATGGGTGGGTGAGCAGTTCTTC
>TRBV13|many|TRBJ1-1|.
CASSFSQFRMNTEAFF
TGTGCCAGCAGCTTTAGTCAGTTCCGGATGAACACTGAAGCTTTCTTT
>TRBV19|many|TRBJ2-5|TRBD1
CASRTAGTGQETQYF
TGTGCCAGTAGAACTGCCGGGACAGGGCAAGAGACCCAGTACTTC
>TRBV6-5|many|TRBJ1-2|TRBD1
CASSWRRDRADDGYTF
TGTGCCAGCAGTTGGCGCCGGGACAGGGCTGACGATGGCTACACCTTC
>TRBV20-1|many|TRBJ2-5|.
CSAQQSIVQETQYF
TGCAGTGCTCAACAATCGATAGTCCAAGAGACCCAGTACTTC
>TRBV9|few|TRBJ2-5|.
CASSVGSSVNQETQYF
TGTGCCAGCAGCGTAGGATCTAGCGTTAACCAAGAGACCCAGTACTTC
>TRBV6-1|few|TRBJ2-7|.
CASSTGLRDYEQYF
TGTGCCAGCAGCACCGGGCTAAGGGACTACGAGCAGTACTTC
>TRBV24-1|many|TRBJ2-7|.
CATSDVGTSILEQYF
TGTGCCACCAGTGATGTGGGAACTAGCATCCTCGAGCAGTACTTC
>TRBV7-2|many|TRBJ2-2|.
CASSSAANTGELFF
TGTGCCAGCAGCTCAGCAGCGAACACCGGGGAGCTGTTTTTT
>TRBV2|.|TRBJ1-5|.
CASSGGEDQPQHF
TGTGCCAGCAGTGGAGGAGAGGATCAGCCCCAGCATTTT
>TRBV5-1|many|TRBJ2-2|.
CASSLPRHTNTGELFF
TGCGCCAGCAGCTTGCCTCGACATACGAACACCGGGGAGCTGTTTTTT
>TRBV20-1|.|TRBJ2-2|.
CSARVSGGRDTGELFF
TGCAGTGCTAGAGTTTCGGGTGGGAGAGACACCGGGGAGCTGTTTTTT
>TRBV9|many|TRBJ2-1|.
CASSVWENEQFF
TGTGCCAGCAGCGTCTGGGAGAATGAGCAGTTCTTC
>TRBV24-1|.|TRBJ2-2|.
CATSDPEQGPGELFF
TGTGCCACCAGTGACCCGGAACAGGGTCCCGGGGAGCTGTTTTTT
>TRBV4-1|many|TRBJ2-1|TRBD1
CASSHGQGVPNEQFF
TGCGCCAGCAGCCACGGCCAGGGGGTCCCCAATGAGCAGTTCTTC
>TRBV12-3/TRBV12-4|many|TRBJ1-5|TRBD1
CASSLLGGKEPQHF
TGTGCCAGCAGTTTATTAGGGGGCAAGGAGCCCCAGCATTTT
>TRBV15|many|TRBJ2-7|TRBD1
CATSRGPPGQGPYEQYF
TGTGCCACCAGCAGGGGTCCACCGGGACAGGGACCCTACGAGCAGTACTTC
>TRBV5-6|few|TRBJ2-3|TRBD1
CASSFDRVVLYF
TGTGCCAGCAGCTTCGACAGGGTGGTTCTGTATTTT
>TRBV20-1|few|TRBJ2-1|.
CSARGGSHSSYNEQFF
TGCAGTGCTAGAGGAGGCAGCCACAGCTCCTACAATGAGCAGTTCTTC
>TRBV20-1|many|TRBJ2-1|TRBD2
CSARLAGYTFYDEQFF
TGCAGTGCTAGACTAGCGGGCTACACCTTTTACGATGAGCAGTTCTTC
>TRBV5-1|few|TRBJ1-1|TRBD1
CASSINPDRVGTEAFF
TGCGCCAGCAGCATAAACCCCGACAGGGTAGGCACTGAAGCTTTCTTT